These T cell receptor beta chains were read from a single sample in a study of blood T cell repertoires in COVID-19. Assay used: immunoSEQ multiplex PCR; TCRdb lists only in-frame clones, some missing. The sample yields about 270,000 clones, 80% to 90% seen once. Source material: PBMCs or T cells enriched from blood (not recorded which). These receptors were obtained from a woman in her late teens or twenties who had recovered from COVID-19. Both conserved end residues are part of each CDR3. The order of the fields is clone size, V gene, CDR3 protein. Not every row has a clone size; where given, it reads once, few, many or a size class.

>.|TRBV7-9
CASSSALLAGGNTGELFF
>.|TRBV4-2
CASSLTSTNTEAFF
>.|TRBV5-4
CASSLGQASGQETQYF
>.|TRBV18
CASSLLSDTEAFF
>.|TRBV7-2
CASSFPGERGYTF
>.|TRBV5-6
CASSLGIRDSSYEQYF
>.|TRBV14
CASSPAGYRAYYGYTF
>.|TRBV30
CAWNLDTRHEKLFF
>.|TRBV10-1
CASSEQRTGELFF
>.|TRBV3-1/TRBV3-2
CASSRDRISSYEQYF
>.|TRBV3-1/TRBV3-2
CASSPQQGRQPQHF
>.|TRBV18
CASSPPAGVKNYGYTF
>once|TRBV7-9
CASSIGQGASGELFF